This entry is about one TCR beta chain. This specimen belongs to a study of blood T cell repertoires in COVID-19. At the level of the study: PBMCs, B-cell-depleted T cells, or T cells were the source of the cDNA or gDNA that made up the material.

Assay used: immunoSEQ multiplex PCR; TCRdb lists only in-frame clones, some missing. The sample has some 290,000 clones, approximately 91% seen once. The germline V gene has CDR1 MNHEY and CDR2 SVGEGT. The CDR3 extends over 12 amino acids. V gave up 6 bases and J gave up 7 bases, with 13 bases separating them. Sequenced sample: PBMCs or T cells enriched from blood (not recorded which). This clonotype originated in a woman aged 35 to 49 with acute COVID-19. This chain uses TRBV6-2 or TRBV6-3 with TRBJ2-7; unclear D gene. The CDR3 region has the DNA TGTGCCAGCAGCCCCCGGTACCGTGAGCAGTACTTC. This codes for CASSPRYREQYF.